This entry lists 17 T cell receptor beta chains sequenced from one sample in a study of regulatory T cells in long-lasting Graves disease. As to time point: persistent/refractory GD, antithyroid drugs over 5 years with positive TRAb. PBMC-derived RNA was used for the TCR library. Building of the TCR beta libraries involved iRepertoire HTBI primers and Arm-PCR of CDR3 regions. TCRdb itself ran the multiplex PCR reads through MiXCR, one entry per CDR3 protein. The repertoire holds roughly 400,000 distinct CDR3 sequences, with 21% as singletons. Sequencing used peripheral blood mononuclear cells (PBMCs), obtained when the disease was refractory, from a patient treated with antithyroid drugs. Receptors were obtained from a female donor with Graves disease.

To note about this clonotype: Given a far larger clone just one base away, this is likely a sequencing read error. This chain uses TRBV6-1 with TRBJ1-4, with a possible D match to TRBD1 (6 bases). Trimming cost V 6 bases and J 0 bases, with 8 bases left between them. This CDR3 contains 14 residues. Germline CDR1 reads MNHNS; CDR2 reads SASEGT. In DNA, the CDR3 is TGTGCCAGCAGACGGACAGCAACTAATGAAAAACTGTTTTTT. This gives the protein CASRRTATNEKLFF.

This clonotype was detected ten times or more. This chain links TRBV6-1 with TRBJ1-5; the D gene is possibly TRBD1 (6 bases). Germline V gives CDR1 MNHNS, CDR2 SASEGT. V was clipped by 5 bases and J by 2 bases, with 16 bases between them. The length of the CDR3 is 16 residues. CDR3 coding DNA: TGTGCCAGCAGTCGGACCACAGGGAGCCGCAATCAGCCCCAGCATTTT. Translating it yields CASSRTTGSRNQPQHF.

J is TRBJ2-3 and V is TRBV13; tentatively, D is TRBD1 or TRBD2 (6 bases each). V shed 0 bases and J shed 1 base, with 11 bases lying between them. Germline CDR1 and CDR2: PRHDT and FYEKMQ (reference sequence). CDR3 size: 16 residues. CDR3 region: CASSLGAGQRTDTQYF. CDR3 nucleotide sequence: TGTGCCAGCAGCTTAGGGGCGGGACAACGCACAGATACGCAGTATTTT.

This clonotype appeared a single time. This chain joins TRBV20-1 and TRBJ2-7; 10 bases align to TRBD2. There are 15 residues in the CDR3. The germline CDR1 and CDR2 sequences are DFQATT and SNEGSKA (reference sequence). Trimming took 2 bases from V and 4 from J; bases not matched to a gene: 8. DNA for the CDR3: TGCAGTGCTAGACTAGCGGGAGTTCGCCGATACGAGCAGTACTTC. Protein product: CSARLAGVRRYEQYF.

As regards this clonotype: A much larger clone differs by one base, so this may be a read error. The rearrangement joins TRBV6-1 to TRBJ2-7; no definite D call. V was cut by 11 bases and J by 9 bases, with 23 bases left in between. CDR1 MNHNS and CDR2 SASEGT come from the germline V gene. The CDR3 has 13 amino acids. CDR3 amino acids: CALHAGSSLGQYF. For the CDR3, the DNA is TGTGCCTTACACGCCGGGTCCTCATTGGGGCAGTACTTC.

The rearrangement uses TRBV25-1 and TRBJ2-7; D perhaps matches TRBD2 (6 bases). V was pared by 0 bases and J by 0 bases, with 21 bases between. Germline-derived CDR1 and CDR2 are MGHDK and SYGVNS. The CDR3 extends over 19 amino acids. CDR3 in amino acids: CASSEYYTSAGGDSYEQYF. The CDR3 DNA follows: TGTGCCAGCAGTGAATATTACACCTCGGCCGGCGGGGACTCCTACGAGCAGTACTTC.

The genes are TRBV27 and TRBJ1-1; 10 bases are a match to TRBD1. The CDR3 loop spans 15 amino acids. V dropped 6 bases and J dropped 1; count of bases not matched to a gene: 5. Germline-derived CDR1 and CDR2 are MNHEY and SMNVEV (reference sequence). DNA for the CDR3: TGTGCCAGCAGACTGACAGGGGGCTCGAACACTGAAGCTTTCTTT. Its translation is CASRLTGGSNTEAFF.

This chain joins TRBV27 and TRBJ2-2; maybe TRBD1 (5 bases). Trimming removed 7 bases from V and 2 bases from J, with 14 bases in between. There are 15 residues in the CDR3. Germline V gives CDR1 MNHEY, CDR2 SMNVEV (reference sequence). The CDR3 DNA reads as TGTGCCAGCACCCACCCGGACACAAACACCGGGGAGCTGTTTTTT. It yields the protein CASTHPDTNTGELFF.

This clonotype turned up a few times. The rearrangement uses TRBV29-1 and TRBJ1-4; D is uncertain. V was trimmed by 2 bases and J by 7 bases, leaving 11 bases between them. CDR3 size: 13 residues. Germline V gene lookup returns CDR1 SQVTM and CDR2 ANQGSEA. CDR3 in amino acids: CSVEFREGEKLFF. CDR3 nucleotides: TGCAGCGTTGAATTCCGGGAAGGTGAAAAACTGTTTTTT.

This rearrangement joins TRBV6-5 to TRBJ2-2, with no clear D. The CDR3 sequence is 17 residues long. V was pared by 0 bases and J by 2 bases, with 13 bases between. Germline V lookup: CDR1 MNHEY, CDR2 SVGAGI. CDR3 amino acids: CASSYSSLVGNTGELFF. CDR3 nucleotides: TGTGCCAGCAGTTACTCGAGTCTAGTGGGCAACACCGGGGAGCTGTTTTTT.

The chain combines TRBV28 with TRBJ2-7, with 10 bases identical to TRBD1. The germline V gene has CDR1 MDHEN and CDR2 SYDVKM. With 6 bases clipped from V and 4 bases from J, the junction kept 6 bases outside the gene matches. This CDR3 region has 14 residues. The CDR3 sequence: CASRSRDRGYEQYF. In DNA, the CDR3 is TGTGCCAGCAGGTCGAGGGACAGGGGTTACGAGCAGTACTTC.

This clonotype occurred many times. This chain uses TRBV20-1 with TRBJ2-7, with 8 bases aligning to TRBD1. The CDR3 sequence is 16 residues long. The junction had 19 bases not matched to a gene; V was cut back by 7 bases and J by 5 bases. Germline V CDR1 and CDR2: DFQATT, SNEGSKA (reference sequence). This chain's CDR3 is CSVGSPRTGTGDEQYF. In nucleotides, the CDR3 is TGCAGTGTGGGTAGTCCGCGAACCGGGACAGGCGACGAGCAGTACTTC.

The chain combines TRBV5-5 with TRBJ1-5; D gene ambiguous. The ends were cut back, 4 bases at V and 6 bases at J, with 14 bases in the middle. The CDR3 has 14 residues. The germline gives CDR1 SGHKS, CDR2 YYEKEE (reference sequence). CDR3 nucleotide sequence: TGTGCCAGCAGCGCGGGAGATGGTGGTCAGCCCCAGCATTTT. Its protein product is CASSAGDGGQPQHF.

This clonotype was counted between two and nine times. This chain joins TRBV25-1 and TRBJ2-2; a possible D gene is TRBD1 (5 bases). The CDR3 is 14 amino acids. Germline values: CDR1 MGHDK, CDR2 SYGVNS. The V gene lost 3 bases and the J gene lost 8 bases, with 13 bases spanning the gap. The CDR3, as DNA: TGTGCCAGCAGTGACGTACAGGCTTATGGGGAGCTGTTTTTT. Translation: CASSDVQAYGELFF.

The J gene is TRBJ1-4, the V gene TRBV7-9; no clear D. This CDR3 contains 15 residues. Trimming stripped 3 bases from V and 1 base from J, with 9 bases between. The V gene's germline CDR1 is SEHNR and CDR2 FQNEAQ (reference sequence). The CDR3 sequence is CASSLMGETNEKLFF. The CDR3, as DNA: TGTGCCAGCAGCTTGATGGGAGAAACTAATGAAAAACTGTTTTTT.

This clonotype was found many times. The CDR3 DNA reads as TGTGCCAGTCAATTCGGGACAGGGTTTTACGAGCAGTACTTC. Its protein is CASQFGTGFYEQYF. This rearrangement joins TRBV6-1 to TRBJ2-7; TRBD1 matches 9 bases. Germline CDR1 MNHNS, CDR2 SASEGT. The CDR3 length is 14 residues. The junction had 10 bases not matched to a gene; V was cut back by 9 bases and J by 4 bases.

This clonotype occurred a few times. The rearrangement links TRBV12-3 or TRBV12-4 to TRBJ2-7; TRBD1 matches 7 bases. The CDR3 is 16 residues long. After removal of 6 bases from V and 3 bases from J, the junction contained 14 bases not matched to a gene. CDR3 coding DNA: TGTGCCAGCAGCTCTGGACAGGCCTCAGGGGGCTACGAGCAGTACTTC. It translates to CASSSGQASGGYEQYF.